Below are 23 T cell receptor beta chains sequenced from a single sample in a study of CD8+ T cells in alopecia areata. Reverse transcribed after extraction, RNA yielded cDNA as the sequencing template. Libraries were prepared by immunoSEQ multiplex PCR; TCRdb keeps only in-frame clonotypes and omits some of them. The table has some 120,000 clones, about 50% seen once. The specimen sequenced was NKG2D-low CD8+ T cells sorted from blood. The receptor source for this set is a human donor with alopecia areata.

The gene calls are TRBV29-1 and TRBJ2-6; D gene ambiguous. Trimming took off 4 bases at V and 2 bases at J, with 6 bases between the two ends. The CDR3 length is 13 residues. Germline V lookup: CDR1 SQVTM, CDR2 ANQGSEA. The DNA of the CDR3 is TGCAGCGTTGTCTACACTGGGGCCAACGTCCTGACTTTC. As protein: CSVVYTGANVLTF.

The chain joins TRBV29-1 to TRBJ1-5; 8 bases are shared with TRBD1. V shed 0 bases, J shed 7 bases, and the junction held 11 bases outside the gene matches. CDR1 is SQVTM and CDR2 is ANQGSEA in the germline V gene. The CDR3 sequence is 16 residues long. This CDR3 reads CSVEDLRGTGGQPQHF. The CDR3 DNA reads TGCAGCGTTGAAGATCTTAGGGGGACAGGTGGCCAGCCCCAGCATTTT.

The sample holds a few counts of this clone. Other DNA sequences from this sample encode an identical CDR3 as well. The chain has TRBV29-1 and TRBJ2-2; D is perhaps TRBD1 (5 bases). CDR1 is SQVTM and CDR2 is ANQGSEA in the germline V gene. The CDR3 spans 13 residues. V was clipped by 6 bases and J by 0 bases, with 8 bases between them. The DNA of the CDR3 is TGCAGCGTAGGGGATTCGAACACCGGGGAGCTGTTTTTT. Its translation: CSVGDSNTGELFF.

This rearrangement joins TRBV5-1 to TRBJ2-7; 12 positions match TRBD2. CDR3 length: 17 residues. Germline CDR1 and CDR2: SGHRS and YFSETQ. V was clipped by 0 bases and J by 3 bases; unmatched bases: 7. CDR3 amino acids: CASSLDSLAGGFYEQYF. CDR3 coding DNA: TGCGCCAGCAGCTTGGATTCACTAGCGGGAGGATTCTACGAGCAGTACTTC.

Only one count was recorded for this clone. The chain recombines TRBV7-8 with TRBJ1-1; D is ambiguous. Germline V gene data show CDR1 as SGHVS and CDR2 as FQNEAQ. The CDR3 length is 14 residues. Trimming left V 4 bases short and J 2 bases short, with 11 bases between. The CDR3 is CASSSYPSNTEAFF. CDR3 nucleotides: TGTGCCAGCAGCTCATACCCTTCCAACACTGAAGCTTTCTTT.

J is TRBJ1-1 and V is TRBV29-1; D might be TRBD1 (5 bases). V shed 4 bases and J shed 1 base, with 10 bases lying between them. This CDR3 contains 13 residues. Germline CDR1 and CDR2: SQVTM and ANQGSEA. This CDR3 is CSVAQGSNTEAFF. The CDR3 region has the DNA TGCAGCGTTGCTCAGGGATCGAACACTGAAGCTTTCTTT.

There are many counts of this clone. Written as DNA, the CDR3 is TGTGCCAGCAGTGACTCGAATGGCCCAGATACGCAGTATTTT. This gives the protein CASSDSNGPDTQYF. The gene calls are TRBV6-4 and TRBJ2-3, with D hard to call. Trimming removed 0 bases at V and 4 bases at J, with 8 bases between. Germline CDR1 MRHNA, CDR2 SNTAGT. This CDR3 comprises 14 residues.

This clone was detected only a few times. V usage is TRBV4-2 and J usage is TRBJ2-6, with D possibly TRBD2 on 5 matching bases. This CDR3 has 16 residues. CDR1 is LGHNA, CDR2 YNFKEQ, per germline. V lost 0 bases, J lost 3 bases, and 9 bases lay in between. The CDR3 reads CASSQEAGNGANVLTF. Written as DNA, the CDR3 is TGTGCCAGCAGCCAAGAGGCCGGGAATGGGGCCAACGTCCTGACTTTC.

This clone was found once. This sample also contains other DNA sequences that code for the same CDR3. The gene calls are TRBV5-4 and TRBJ2-7; a possible D gene is TRBD1 (6 bases). Germline assignment: CDR1 SGHNT and CDR2 YYREEE (reference sequence). V lost 0 bases and J lost 2, with 9 bases in between. This CDR3 comprises 14 residues. For the CDR3, the DNA is TGTGCCAGCAGCTTGGATGGGGGCACCTACGAGCAGTACTTC. Its translation is CASSLDGGTYEQYF. Full variable domain (missing parts from reference TRBV5-4 and TRBJ2-7): ETGVTQSPTHLIKTRGQQVTLRCSSQSGHNTVSWYQQALGQGPQFIFQYYREEENGRGNFPPRFSGLQFPNYSSELNVNALELDDSALYLCASSLDGGTYEQYFGPGTRLTVT.

This clone is large. The chain couples TRBV28 to TRBJ2-3; possibly TRBD2 for D (6 bases). The CDR3 length is 15 residues. V was cut by 6 bases and J by 2 bases, with 15 bases left in between. From germline, CDR1 is MDHEN and CDR2 SYDVKM. This CDR3 is CASRNGRGDTDTQYF. The CDR3 bases are TGTGCCAGCAGAAACGGGCGGGGCGACACAGATACGCAGTATTTT.

This rearrangement joins TRBV23-1 to TRBJ1-2; 7 bases are a match to TRBD1. TRBV23-1 is filed as an ORF, its function uncertain. The CDR3 sequence is 15 residues long. With 2 bases clipped from V and 6 bases from J, the junction kept 9 bases outside the gene matches. This chain's CDR3 is CASSQDNRGRNGYTF. CDR3 DNA sequence: TGCGCCAGCAGTCAAGACAACAGGGGACGGAATGGCTACACCTTC.

With regard to this clone: Compared with germline, one end of the junction differs, possibly owing to a read error. The V and J genes are TRBV20-1 and TRBJ2-5, with TRBD2 as a possible D gene (5 bases). The CDR3 is made up of 9 amino acids. Germline CDR1 reads DFQATT; CDR2 reads SNEGSKA (reference sequence). The DNA for the CDR3 is TGCAGTGCTACCCGGGGTCCCAACTTC. This sequence encodes CSATRGPNF.

Of note for this clone: Other DNA sequences in this specimen translate into the identical CDR3. The CDR3 nucleotides are TGTGCCTGGAGTGTAGTCGAGACCCAGTACTTC. Its protein is CAWSVVETQYF. The chain recombines TRBV30 with TRBJ2-5, with D unclear. This CDR3 contains 11 residues. Per the germline V gene, CDR1 is GTSNPN and CDR2 is SVGIG (reference sequence). V shed 0 bases and J shed 5 bases, with 4 bases lying between them.

This clone has more than one count but fewer than ten. J is TRBJ2-1 and V is TRBV29-1, with D maybe TRBD2 (5 bases). This CDR3 has 14 residues. Germline CDR1 is SQVTM and CDR2 is ANQGSEA. Trimming left V 3 bases short and J 1 base short, with 10 bases between. The CDR3 here is CSVEVRESYNEQFF. The CDR3 DNA reads as TGCAGCGTTGAGGTGAGGGAGTCCTACAATGAGCAGTTCTTC.

The rearrangement joins TRBV5-4 to TRBJ2-2, with a possible D match to TRBD2 (6 bases). The V gene's germline CDR1 is SGHNT and CDR2 YYREEE (reference sequence). The CDR3 is 14 residues long. V dropped 2 bases and J dropped 5 bases, with 10 bases sitting between them. CDR3 DNA: TGTGCCAGCAGCTTTTCGCGGGGAACCGGGGAGCTGTTTTTT. Its translation is CASSFSRGTGELFF.

The V and J genes are TRBV30 and TRBJ2-7; D gene uncertain. Germline V gene sequence: CDR1 GTSNPN, CDR2 SVGIG (reference sequence). The V end was cut by 8 bases, the J end by 7 bases, with 21 bases between. The length of the CDR3 is 13 residues. CDR3 loop: CAGSGRLRSEQYF. The CDR3 DNA reads as TGTGCCGGCTCCGGCCGCCTACGATCTGAGCAGTACTTC.

In its sample, this clone was seen a few times. The chain has TRBV29-1 and TRBJ1-5; no clear D gene. This CDR3 spans 12 amino acids. V lost 6 bases and J 9 bases, leaving 15 bases between the germline ends. Germline V gene data show CDR1 as SQVTM and CDR2 as ANQGSEA. The CDR3 spells CSVRVDSGPQHF. Here the CDR3 DNA reads TGCAGCGTACGAGTCGATTCGGGGCCCCAGCATTTT.

The chain combines TRBV5-1 with TRBJ2-1; 7 bases are a match to TRBD1. V lost 0 bases to trimming and J lost 2 bases; unmatched junction nucleotides: 5. CDR1 and CDR2 (germline): SGHRS, YFSETQ. The CDR3 covers 16 residues. CDR3 amino acids: CASSLDLDRAYNEQFF. CDR3 nucleotides: TGCGCCAGCAGCTTGGATTTAGACAGGGCCTACAATGAGCAGTTCTTC. Complete variable domain (other parts from reference TRBV5-1 and TRBJ2-1): KAGVTQTPRYLIKTRGQQVTLSCSPISGHRSVSWYQQTPGQGLQFLFEYFSETQRNKGNFPGRFSGRQFSNSRSEMNVSTLELGDSALYLCASSLDLDRAYNEQFFGPGTRLTVL.

The chain combines TRBV7-9 with TRBJ2-3; 7 bases fit TRBD2. The V and J ends lost 6 bases and 5 bases, in that order; junction bases with no gene match: 5. The CDR3 runs to 13 residues. CDR1 is SEHNR and CDR2 is FQNEAQ in the germline V gene (reference sequence). The CDR3, as DNA: TGTGCCAGCAGTTCGGGACTATTAGATACGCAGTATTTT. Protein product: CASSSGLLDTQYF.

J is TRBJ2-3 and V is TRBV29-1; D unresolved. Germline V lookup: CDR1 SQVTM, CDR2 ANQGSEA. The CDR3 consists of 13 residues. Trimming shortened V by 6 bases and J by 0 bases, and 10 bases separated the two germline ends. The chain's CDR3 is CSVLSPSTDTQYF. Here the CDR3 DNA reads TGCAGCGTGTTAAGCCCCAGCACAGATACGCAGTATTTT.

This clone is a singleton in its sample. This same CDR3 is encoded by further DNA sequences in the sample. The rearrangement uses TRBV27 and TRBJ2-1, with a tentative D call TRBD1 (5 bases). Germline values: CDR1 MNHEY, CDR2 SMNVEV (reference sequence). The CDR3 runs to 13 residues. V lost 0 bases to trimming and J lost 6 bases, with 6 bases between them. CDR3 residues: CASSLSRGNEQFF. In DNA form, the CDR3 reads TGTGCCAGCAGTTTATCTAGGGGCAATGAGCAGTTCTTC.

This clone has a handful of counts. The genes are TRBV28 and TRBJ2-1; no clear D. Germline V lookup: CDR1 MDHEN, CDR2 SYDVKM. This CDR3 spans 11 amino acids. The V and J ends lost 2 bases and 10 bases respectively, with 6 bases between them. The CDR3 reads CASSLEQEQFF. The CDR3, as DNA: TGTGCCAGCAGTTTAGAACAGGAGCAGTTCTTC.

This rearrangement joins TRBV5-6 to TRBJ2-1, with 12 bases lining up with TRBD2. Germline V gene sequence: CDR1 SGHDT, CDR2 YYEEEE. J was trimmed by 0 bases and V by 6 bases; bases with no gene match: 7. This CDR3 comprises 17 residues. CDR3 nucleotide sequence: TGTGCCAGCATCTATGGACTAGCGGGGACCTCCTACAATGAGCAGTTCTTC. It yields the protein CASIYGLAGTSYNEQFF.